This T cell receptor (beta chain) is drawn from a study of read filtering for tumor transcriptome and immune sequencing. Whole-study context: After DNase treatment, RNA was made into whole-transcriptome libraries. General study results and limits: IR-seq captured clonotypes deeper and more reliably than RNA-seq. Approximately 77% of IR-seq clonotypes had a single read, yet these held around 3.5% of reads.

The sample holds many counts of this clonotype. Its specificity is unknown. From 300 to 400 ng of RNA, a library with molecular barcoded alpha/delta and beta/gamma adaptors was made. TCRdb reprocessed the reads via MiXCR and lists one record per CDR3 protein. Of 57,000 or so distinct CDR3 sequences in the sample, around 21% were seen once. The length of the CDR3 is 16 residues. Germline assignment: CDR1 SGHNT and CDR2 YYREEE (reference sequence). V lost 7 bases, J lost 4 bases, and 11 bases stayed unmatched. V usage is TRBV5-4 and J usage is TRBJ2-5; 12 bases align to TRBD2. What was sequenced was a population of CD138-negative cells sorted from bone marrow. The sequence derives from a donor aged 40 or over with multiple myeloma. The CDR3 DNA reads as TGTGCCAGCCGGACACTAGCGGGAGGAGAGGCAGAGACCCAGTACTTC. Its protein product is CASRTLAGGEAETQYF.